The rows below give T cell receptor beta chains drawn from one sample of a study of T cells after yellow fever vaccination. TCRdb reprocessed the 5' RACE reads with MiXCR, giving one entry per CDR3 protein. The table shows under 700,000 distinct CDR3 sequences, with about 15% occurring only once. The sequencing here drew on PBMCs, taken 5 days after the first yellow fever vaccination. The receptors here all came from a man aged 18 to 29 who received the YFV17D yellow fever vaccine. CDR3s include the opening cysteine and the closing phenylalanine or tryptophan. Fields, in order: clone size, V gene, J gene, D gene, CDR3 DNA, CDR3 protein. The D gene is left open where the match is weak. For some rows the clone size is stated as once, few or many, or as a class when expanded; others skip it.

few,TRBV10-2,TRBJ2-7,TRBD2,TGCGCCAGCAGACCTAGCGGGGCGACTCCATACGAGCAGTACTTC,CASRPSGATPYEQYF
few,TRBV4-1,TRBJ1-5,NA,TGCGCCAGCAGCCAAGAGCTCAGGGGAGGCAATCAGCCCCAGCATTTT,CASSQELRGGNQPQHF
few,TRBV10-3,TRBJ2-7,TRBD1,TGTGCCATCAGTGAGTCAGGGGGCGGCCGCTCCTACGAGCAGTACTTC,CAISESGGGRSYEQYF
NA,TRBV7-2,TRBJ2-1,TRBD1,TGTGCCAGCAGAAGTGGGACAGGGTATGGCAATGAGCAGTTCTTC,CASRSGTGYGNEQFF
many,TRBV29-1,TRBJ2-2,TRBD1,TGCAGCGCGCAGGGGGACACCGGGGAGCTGTTTTTT,CSAQGDTGELFF
NA,TRBV4-1,TRBJ2-5,NA,TGCGCCAGCAGCCAAAGTTCAGGCGGGTGGGAGACCCAGTACTTC,CASSQSSGGWETQYF
NA,TRBV5-1,TRBJ1-5,NA,TGCGCCAGCAGCGCATCGGGGGGCGGGCAGCCCCAGCATTTT,CASSASGGGQPQHF
few,TRBV11-2,TRBJ2-5,NA,TGTGCCAGCAGCTTCTCCAGTGTAGAGACCCAGTACTTC,CASSFSSVETQYF
NA,TRBV7-9,TRBJ2-5,NA,TGTGCCAGCAGCCCTCCTTTGGGCAGGGGCCAAGAGACCCAGTACTTC,CASSPPLGRGQETQYF
few,TRBV9,TRBJ2-3,TRBD2,TGTGCCAGCAGCGTAACGACTAGCGGGGTCTCATCTCGAGGCACAGATACGCAGTATTTT,CASSVTTSGVSSRGTDTQYF
NA,TRBV12-3/TRBV12-4,TRBJ2-3,NA,TGTGCCAGCAGTTTAGGCCATAGGGATACGCAGTATTTT,CASSLGHRDTQYF
NA,TRBV20-1,TRBJ2-3,TRBD2,TGCAGTGCTAGAAGACTAGCGGGGGGACGATGGTCCGATACGCAGTATTTT,CSARRLAGGRWSDTQYF
few,TRBV19,TRBJ2-1,TRBD2,TGTGCCAGTAGTCCCTCGAGCGGGGGGGCCCACAATGAGCAGTTCTTC,CASSPSSGGAHNEQFF
few,TRBV9,TRBJ2-7,NA,TGTGCCAGCAGCACGACAACGGGCAGTAGGTACGAGCAGTACTTC,CASSTTTGSRYEQYF
NA,TRBV6-2/TRBV6-3,TRBJ1-5,TRBD1,TGTGCCAGCAGGTACGACAGGGGAGGCGATCAGCCCCAGCATTTT,CASRYDRGGDQPQHF
NA,TRBV27,TRBJ1-5,TRBD1,TGTGCCAGCAAACCGGACAGGCTTAATCAGCCCCAGCATTTT,CASKPDRLNQPQHF
few,TRBV7-2,TRBJ2-3,NA,TGTGCCAGCAGCTCCTTTTTTGATACGCAGTATTTT,CASSSFFDTQYF
NA,TRBV20-1,TRBJ2-1,NA,TGCAGTGCTACCGGGTCCAGGGGCTACAATGAGCAGTTCTTC,CSATGSRGYNEQFF
NA,TRBV18,TRBJ1-5,NA,TGTGCCAGCTCACCAGGCAGGGGAGGGAATCAGCCCCAGCATTTT,CASSPGRGGNQPQHF
NA,TRBV10-2,TRBJ2-5,TRBD2,TGCGCCAGCAGACTAGCGGGGGGGGGGGAGACCCAGTACTTC,CASRLAGGGETQYF
few,TRBV7-9,TRBJ1-2,NA,TGTGCCAGCAGCTTAGCTTCTCAGGGCTTTAACTATGGCTACACCTTC,CASSLASQGFNYGYTF
NA,TRBV3-1,TRBJ2-1,TRBD2,TGTGCCAGCAGCCAGTGGACTAGTAGAAATGAGCAGTTCTTC,CASSQWTSRNEQFF
many,TRBV7-2,TRBJ2-1,NA,TGTGCCAGCAGCTTAGATCTTAGTACCTACAATGAGCAGTTCTTC,CASSLDLSTYNEQFF
few,TRBV7-9,TRBJ1-1,NA,TGTGCCAGCAGCTTAAACCCCACAGGACTTAACACTGAAGCTTTCTTT,CASSLNPTGLNTEAFF
NA,TRBV4-3,TRBJ2-3,TRBD2,TGCGCCAGCAGCCAAGATGGCGGGAGTACGCAGTATTTT,CASSQDGGSTQYF
few,TRBV20-1,TRBJ2-5,NA,TGCAGTGCTAGAGATTTAGGGGGGGGGCTAGATCTCCAAGAGACCCAGTACTTC,CSARDLGGGLDLQETQYF
few,TRBV7-6,TRBJ1-3,NA,TGTGCCAGCAGCCCCGGGACGGAATCTGGAAACACCATATATTTT,CASSPGTESGNTIYF
few,TRBV7-9,TRBJ2-5,NA,TGTGCCAGCAGCTTGGGTATTTGGGAGGTGGAAGAGACCCAGTACTTC,CASSLGIWEVEETQYF
NA,TRBV20-1,TRBJ2-3,NA,TGCAGTGCTACCCTTCCCCCCTCGAGGGATACGCAGTATTTT,CSATLPPSRDTQYF
few,TRBV19,TRBJ1-5,NA,TGTGCCAGTAGCCAAAATCAGCCCCAGCATTTT,CASSQNQPQHF
NA,TRBV7-3,TRBJ2-5,NA,TGTGCCAGCAGCTTAACCTTTCAAGAGACCCAGTACTTC,CASSLTFQETQYF
NA,TRBV15,TRBJ1-4,TRBD1,TGTGCCACCAGCGGCCGGGACAGGGCGCGTAATGAAAAACTGTTTTTT,CATSGRDRARNEKLFF
many,TRBV20-1,TRBJ1-1,NA,TGCAGTGCTCCACAGGGTACCTATGAAGCTTTCTTT,CSAPQGTYEAFF
NA,TRBV4-3,TRBJ1-3,TRBD1,TGCGCCAGCAGCCAAGATACAATCCAGGGGGCTGGAAACACCATATATTTT,CASSQDTIQGAGNTIYF
few,TRBV7-9,TRBJ2-2,NA,TGTGCCAGCAGCCAGAGGGCTATTAAAACCGGGGAGCTGTTTTTT,CASSQRAIKTGELFF
few,TRBV3-1,TRBJ1-1,NA,TGTGCCAGCAGCTTACGGGACCGTCGCACTGAAGCTTTCTTT,CASSLRDRRTEAFF
NA,TRBV12-3/TRBV12-4,TRBJ1-1,NA,TGTGCCAGCAGTTTATGGGGCCAGGGTGAAGCTTTCTTT,CASSLWGQGEAFF
few,TRBV4-3,TRBJ1-5,NA,TGCGCCAGCAGCCAAGGGGCCTATAGCAATCAGCCCCAGCATTTT,CASSQGAYSNQPQHF
many,TRBV3-1,TRBJ1-2,NA,TGTGCCAGCAGCCAAGATAGCAAAGGGCGCGGCTACACCTTC,CASSQDSKGRGYTF
NA,TRBV5-1,TRBJ2-4,NA,TGCGCCAGCAACCCGGGACTTGGAGCCAAAAACATTCAGTACTTC,CASNPGLGAKNIQYF
few,TRBV27,TRBJ2-7,NA,TGTGCCAGCAGTTTCCTCGGGCCTTGGTCCTACGAGCAGTACTTC,CASSFLGPWSYEQYF
few,TRBV5-1,TRBJ1-1,NA,TGCGCCAGCAGCTCAGCCCTGAGCACTGAAGCTTTCTTT,CASSSALSTEAFF
NA,TRBV20-1,TRBJ2-5,NA,TGCAGTGCTAGAGTAAACTTCGAGGAGACCCAGTACTTC,CSARVNFEETQYF
NA,TRBV9,TRBJ2-7,NA,TGTGCCAGCAGCGGAACAGGGTCCTACGAGCAGTACTTC,CASSGTGSYEQYF
few,TRBV3-1,TRBJ1-2,TRBD1,TGTGCCAGCAGCCAAACGGACAGGGTGAGAGGCTACACCTTC,CASSQTDRVRGYTF
few,TRBV7-9,TRBJ1-2,NA,TGTGCCAGCAGCGCCTACTATGGCTACACCTTC,CASSAYYGYTF
many,TRBV6-5,TRBJ1-1,NA,TGTGCCAGCAGTTACCGCGGGACCGCGGGCTCTGAAGCTTTCTTT,CASSYRGTAGSEAFF
many,TRBV12-3/TRBV12-4,TRBJ2-1,NA,TGTGCCAGCAGTCCAGAGGGCGATGAGCAGTTCTTC,CASSPEGDEQFF